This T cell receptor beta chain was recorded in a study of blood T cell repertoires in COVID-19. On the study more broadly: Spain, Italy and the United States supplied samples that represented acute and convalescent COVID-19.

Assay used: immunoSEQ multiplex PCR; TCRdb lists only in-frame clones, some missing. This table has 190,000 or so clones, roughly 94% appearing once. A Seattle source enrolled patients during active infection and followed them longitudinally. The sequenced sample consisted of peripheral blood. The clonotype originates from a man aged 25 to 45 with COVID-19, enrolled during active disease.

CDR3 in amino acids: CASSQAGETQYF. Written as DNA, the CDR3 is TGTGCCAGCAGCCAAGCGGGAGAGACCCAGTACTTC. The V and J genes are TRBV14 and TRBJ2-5; D is ambiguous. V lost 1 base, J lost 4 bases, and 4 bases lay in between. CDR1 SGHDN and CDR2 FVKESK come from the germline V gene. The CDR3 is made up of 12 amino acids.